This T cell receptor (beta chain) was profiled in a study of blood T cell repertoires in COVID-19. In the study overall: Specimens from acute and convalescent COVID-19 originated in the United States, Italy and Spain. Sample material is recorded as cDNA or gDNA derived from T cells, B-cell-depleted T cells, or PBMCs.

V gave up 4 bases and J gave up 6 bases, with 16 bases separating them. The length of the CDR3 is 14 residues. Germline CDR1 is SGHDT and CDR2 is YYEEEE. Original handling: Estimation of nucleated cell counts was performed using reference gene primer amplification. Using immunoSEQ multiplex PCR, the repertoire was profiled, and TCRdb retains in-frame clones only, with some absent. Clone size and the V and J calls come from that table; the DNA yielded D and trimming. The profile shows 130,000 or so clones, around 82% of them singletons. This sequence joins TRBV5-6 and TRBJ1-2; weak D call: TRBD1 (6 bases). Sequenced material: peripheral blood. The receptor was isolated from a human donor in a cohort sampled during active COVID-19. CDR3 in amino acids: CASSPDSTYHGYTF. The CDR3 coding sequence is TGTGCCAGCAGCCCGGACAGTACATATCATGGCTACACCTTC.